The entry below describes one T cell receptor (beta chain). As yet, its antigen is unknown. This CDR3 is also generated by other DNA sequences in the sample. Only in-frame clones appear in the TCRdb table, and some are missing; sequencing was by immunoSEQ multiplex PCR. This sample has some 150,000 clones, with approximately 89% found just once. The data originate from a study of cytomegalovirus exposure and HLA in healthy donors. Whole-study findings and limits: In vitro experiments confirmed that a few CMV-associated chains were specific for CMV antigens. A classifier reportedly called cytomegalovirus status with high sensitivity and specificity.

Separate from the roughly 710-subject first cohort, the roughly 120-subject validation cohort was the one that the donors belonged to. Germline loops: CDR1 SGHRS, CDR2 YFSETQ. The junction had 4 bases not matched to a gene; V was cut back by 3 bases and J by 2 bases. The CDR3 consists of 14 residues. The sequencing input was PBMCs. V gene TRBV5-1 combines with J gene TRBJ2-7; 8 positions match TRBD2. The clonotype comes from a young man in good health and CMV-seronegative. CDR3 coding DNA: TGCGCCAGCAGCTCCGGGACTAGTCCCTACGAGCAGTACTTC. Encoded protein: CASSSGTSPYEQYF.